Listed here is a single T cell receptor beta chain. Its specificity is not known. A much larger clone is a single base away; this may be a read error. Because it lacks the conserved phenylalanine or tryptophan at the end, this CDR3 is likely a read error. This sample stems from a study of read filtering for tumor transcriptome and immune sequencing. In the study overall: Among patients, 17 to 20 were male and around 14 female, aged about 47 to 85 (mean around 61). TCR-mapped reads were about 4.05 to 10.27 million with IR-seq versus roughly 75 to 1,400 with RNA-seq. Revised staging placed 8 or 9 patients in R-ISS I, over 15 in II, six or seven in III.

Study findings and constraints: The CD138-negative fraction was mixed bone marrow immune cells, not pure T cells.

V was shortened by 7 bases and J by 2 bases, with 7 bases between the two germline ends. Germline V gives CDR1 SGHRS, CDR2 YFSETQ. The CDR3 runs to 12 residues. Molecular barcoded adaptors covering alpha/delta and beta/gamma chains were used on approximately 400 ng RNA. In TCRdb, the reads were re-called with MiXCR into one record per CDR3 protein. Of around 140,000 distinct CDR3 sequences listed, about 13% are singletons. This chain joins TRBV5-1 and TRBJ1-3; TRBD1 might be the D (6 bases). This receptor was taken from a donor aged 40 or older with multiple myeloma. Input material: a population of CD138-negative cells sorted from bone marrow. CDR3 DNA: TGCGCCAGCCGGGACACTGGAAACACCATATATCTT. This sequence encodes CASRDTGNTIYL.